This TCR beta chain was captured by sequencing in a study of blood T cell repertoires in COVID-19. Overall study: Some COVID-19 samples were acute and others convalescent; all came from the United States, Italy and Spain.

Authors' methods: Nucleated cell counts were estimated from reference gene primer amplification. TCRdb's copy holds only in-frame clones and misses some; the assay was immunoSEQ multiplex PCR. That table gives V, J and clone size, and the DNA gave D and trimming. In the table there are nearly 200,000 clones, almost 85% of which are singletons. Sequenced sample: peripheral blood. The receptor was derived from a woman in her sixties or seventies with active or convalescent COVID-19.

CDR3 in amino acids: CASSPGTGGPYEQYF. In nucleotides, the CDR3 is TGTGCCAGCTCACCGGGGACAGGGGGCCCATACGAGCAGTACTTC. The rearrangement links TRBV18 to TRBJ2-7; 12 positions agree with TRBD1. Losses at the gene ends were 3 bases for V and 4 bases for J; bases not matched to a gene: 4. Germline CDR1 reads KGHSH; CDR2 reads LQKENI. This CDR3 has 15 amino acids.